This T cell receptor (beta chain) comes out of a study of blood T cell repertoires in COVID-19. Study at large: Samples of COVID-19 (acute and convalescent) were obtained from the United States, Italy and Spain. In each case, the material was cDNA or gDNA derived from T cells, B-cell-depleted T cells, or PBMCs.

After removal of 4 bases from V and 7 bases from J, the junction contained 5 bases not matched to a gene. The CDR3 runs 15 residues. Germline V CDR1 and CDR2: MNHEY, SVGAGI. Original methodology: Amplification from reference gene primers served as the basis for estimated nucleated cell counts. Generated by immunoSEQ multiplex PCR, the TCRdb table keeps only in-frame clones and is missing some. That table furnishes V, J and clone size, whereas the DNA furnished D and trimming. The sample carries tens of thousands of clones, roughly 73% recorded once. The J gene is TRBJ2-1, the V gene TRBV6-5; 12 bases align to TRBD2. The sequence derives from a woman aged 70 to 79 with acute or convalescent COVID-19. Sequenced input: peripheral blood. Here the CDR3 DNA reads TGTGCCAGCAGTTTCACTAGCGGGGGGCCGAATGAGCAGTTCTTC. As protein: CASSFTSGGPNEQFF.